The clone carrying this TCR beta chain was detected only a few times. The antigen is undetermined. This entry belongs to a study of molecular identifiers for immune sequencing clone quantification. A single record per CDR3 protein comes from TCRdb applying MiXCR to the PCR reads. The sample contains around 40,000 distinct CDR3 sequences, 19% of which appear only once. CDR3 length: 18 amino acids. Germline CDR1 MNHEY, CDR2 SVGAGI. The J segment lost 8 bases and the V segment lost 2 bases, leaving 18 bases of the junction unmatched. The CD8+CD4-CCR7+CD45RA+ phenotype defined the sorted naive CD8 T cells. Regarding the study as a whole: Because of identical TCR molecules sharing a barcode, sizes of highly expanded clones could be underestimated. Clones of above 20 RNA copies carried over 97% of effector molecules; in naive cells they carried under 1%.

Sequencing was performed on naive CD8+ T cells from blood, with Jurkat cell RNA spiked in. Stated subset: FACS-sorted CD8+CD4-CCR7+CD45RA+ naive T cells. The chain employs TRBV6-5 and TRBJ2-1; TRBD2 aligns across 7 bases. This receptor was taken from a human donor in good health. Some libraries in this study had Jurkat cell RNA spiked in. CDR3 amino acids: CASSYGAGIVGKTHEQFF. CDR3 nucleotides: TGTGCCAGCAGTTACGGAGCGGGGATTGTGGGGAAAACACATGAGCAGTTCTTC.